This passage covers 20 T cell receptor beta chains from one sample sequenced in a study of blood T cell repertoires in COVID-19. Sequencing was performed with immunoSEQ multiplex PCR; in TCRdb, only in-frame clones are kept and a portion is missing. In the table there are approximately 58,000 clones, around 84% of which are singletons. Sequencing used peripheral blood. These receptors were taken from a woman aged 55-69 years with acute or convalescent COVID-19.

The chain has TRBV30 and TRBJ1-1; 7 nucleotides align to TRBD1. Per the germline V gene, CDR1 is GTSNPN and CDR2 is SVGIG (reference sequence). V gave up 7 bases and J gave up 6 bases; unmatched junction bases: 8. This CDR3 is built from 12 residues. The CDR3 DNA reads TGTGCCTTGGACAGGTTGAAGGCTGAAGCTTTCTTT. Its protein product is CALDRLKAEAFF. The whole variable domain, remainder taken from reference TRBV30 and TRBJ1-1, is SQTIHQWPATLVQPVGSPLSLECTVEGTSNPNLYWYRQAAGRGLQLLFYSVGIGQISSEVPQNLSASRPQDRQFILSSKKLLLSDSGFYLCALDRLKAEAFFGQGTRLTVV.

The J gene is TRBJ2-7, the V gene TRBV3-1 (or the pseudogene TRBV3-2), with 8 nucleotides matching TRBD2. Germline CDR1 and CDR2: LGHDT and YNNKEL (reference sequence). The CDR3 totals 14 residues. The ends lost 4 bases at V and 5 bases at J; junction bases unmatched: 7. The CDR3 sequence is CASSRSGGADEQYF. CDR3 sequence (DNA): TGTGCCAGCAGCCGCTCCGGGGGGGCCGACGAGCAGTACTTC.

V is TRBV7-2 and J is TRBJ2-2, with TRBD1 matching over 10 bases. This CDR3 contains 16 residues. Germline V gives CDR1 SGHTA, CDR2 FQGNSA. Trimming took 0 bases from V and 7 from J; bases not matched to a gene: 5. The CDR3 DNA sequence: TGTGCCAGCAGCTTAGCGGGACAGGGGTTTATCGGGGAGCTGTTTTTT. It is translated as CASSLAGQGFIGELFF.

The V call is TRBV18, the J call TRBJ1-2; perhaps TRBD1 as D (6 bases). V gave up 2 bases and J gave up 2 bases, with 12 bases separating them. Germline CDR1 KGHSH, CDR2 LQKENI. CDR3 length: 15 amino acids. The DNA for the CDR3 is TGTGCCAGCTCACCAAACTCAGGGGTAAACTATGGCTACACCTTC. Encoded protein: CASSPNSGVNYGYTF.

The chain couples TRBV6-5 to TRBJ2-5; tentatively, D is TRBD2 (5 bases). The CDR3 spans 13 residues. V was pared by 7 bases and J by 5 bases, with 14 bases between. Germline V gene lookup returns CDR1 MNHEY and CDR2 SVGAGI. The CDR3 protein is CASTLDHGETQYF. CDR3 sequence (DNA): TGTGCCAGCACACTAGACCATGGGGAGACCCAGTACTTC.

This chain links TRBV2 with TRBJ1-4, with 9 bases matching TRBD1. This CDR3 is 14 amino acids long. The germline V gene encodes CDR1 SNHLY and CDR2 FYNNEI. Trimming took 7 bases from V and 7 from J; bases not matched to a gene: 7. The CDR3 sequence: CASTLGQGGEKLFF. CDR3 in DNA: TGTGCCAGCACCCTGGGACAGGGCGGTGAAAAACTGTTTTTT.

This clone occurred a few times. The chain recombines TRBV5-1 with TRBJ2-7; the D gene is possibly TRBD1 (5 bases). V was trimmed by 1 base and J by 2 bases, leaving 13 bases between them. The CDR3 sequence is 15 residues long. In germline, CDR1 is SGHRS, CDR2 YFSETQ. The CDR3 sequence: CASSLTQQGPYEQYF. DNA of the CDR3: TGCGCCAGCAGCTTGACCCAGCAGGGCCCCTACGAGCAGTACTTC.

The rearrangement uses TRBV5-4 and TRBJ1-3; D remains unclear. V was trimmed by 3 bases and J by 3 bases, leaving 16 bases between them. This CDR3 is built from 16 residues. Germline lookup yields CDR1 SGHNT and CDR2 YYREEE (reference sequence). CDR3 nucleotides: TGTGCCAGCAGCTCGGGAACTCCTTCGGATGGAAACACCATATATTTT. Residues: CASSSGTPSDGNTIYF. The whole variable domain, remainder taken from reference TRBV5-4 and TRBJ1-3, is ETGVTQSPTHLIKTRGQQVTLRCSSQSGHNTVSWYQQALGQGPQFIFQYYREEENGRGNFPPRFSGLQFPNYSSELNVNALELDDSALYLCASSSGTPSDGNTIYFGEGSWLTVV.

The CDR3 nucleotides are TGTGCCAGCAGTTACCCTACCCTAGCGGGGACCGAAGATACGCAGTATTTT. It specifies CASSYPTLAGTEDTQYF. V usage is TRBV6-2 or TRBV6-3 and J usage is TRBJ2-3, with TRBD2 identical over 9 bases. This CDR3 has 17 amino acids. Germline assignment: CDR1 MNHEY and CDR2 SVGEGT. V was clipped by 2 bases and J by 5 bases; unmatched bases: 11.

The V gene is TRBV19, the J gene TRBJ1-2; 7 bases align to TRBD1. V dropped 6 bases and J dropped 2; count of bases not matched to a gene: 12. The germline V gene encodes CDR1 LNHDA and CDR2 SQIVND (reference sequence). CDR3 length: 16 amino acids. The CDR3 region is CASSRTTGKSNYGYTF. In DNA, the CDR3 is TGTGCCAGTAGCAGAACGACAGGGAAGTCCAACTATGGCTACACCTTC.

The V call is TRBV5-6, the J call TRBJ2-5, with 7 bases fitting TRBD2. V trimming: 1 base; J trimming: 1 base; junction bases outside the gene matches: 7. This CDR3 has 16 amino acids. The V gene's germline CDR1 is SGHDT and CDR2 YYEEEE. As DNA, the CDR3 is TGTGCCAGCAGCTTGAGGGTGGGGGGGAGCCAAGAGACCCAGTACTTC. This translates into CASSLRVGGSQETQYF.

The CDR3 region is CATSTGDGEDYGYTF. The DNA of the CDR3 is TGTGCCACCAGCACCGGGGACGGGGAGGACTATGGCTACACCTTC. The chain joins TRBV15 to TRBJ1-2, with TRBD1 as a possible D gene (5 bases). The CDR3 covers 15 residues. Trimming took 4 bases from V and 3 from J, leaving 15 bases between them. Germline V gene data show CDR1 as LNHNV and CDR2 as YYDKDF (reference sequence). The whole variable domain, filled in from reference TRBV15 and TRBJ1-2, reads DAMVIQNPRYQVTQFGKPVTLSCSQTLNHNVMYWYQQKSSQAPKLLFHYYDKDFNNEADTPDNFQSRRPNTSFCFLDIRSPGLGDTAMYLCATSTGDGEDYGYTFGSGTRLTVV.

The chain uses TRBV19 and TRBJ1-5; D uncertain. The CDR3 is 16 amino acids. CDR1 and CDR2 from the germline V gene are LNHDA and SQIVND (reference sequence). The V gene lost 5 bases and the J gene lost 2 bases, with 16 bases spanning the gap. The CDR3 sequence is CASSSGEGLGNQPQHF. CDR3 in DNA: TGTGCCAGTAGTTCCGGGGAGGGTCTGGGCAATCAGCCCCAGCATTTT.

The chain carries TRBV5-4 and TRBJ2-7; D perhaps matches TRBD2 (5 bases). The CDR3 totals 14 residues. The germline V and J ends were trimmed by 5 bases and 3 bases, with 15 bases remaining between them. Germline CDR1 and CDR2: SGHNT and YYREEE (reference sequence). For the CDR3, the DNA is TGTGCCAGCAGTGTGGACTCTTGGGACTACGAGCAGTACTTC. Its protein is CASSVDSWDYEQYF.

The chain joins TRBV4-1 to TRBJ1-4; 7 bases fit TRBD1. Trimming cost V 3 bases and J 1 base; bases outside gene matches: 11. This CDR3 has 18 amino acids. Per the germline V gene, CDR1 is MGHRA and CDR2 is YSYEKL. CDR3 amino acids: CASSQPRGTVQTNEKLFF. CDR3 DNA sequence: TGCGCCAGCAGCCAGCCTAGGGGGACAGTTCAAACTAATGAAAAACTGTTTTTT.

This sequence joins TRBV12-3 or TRBV12-4 and TRBJ1-5; a possible D gene is TRBD1 (5 bases). The length of the CDR3 is 12 residues. V was pared by 4 bases and J by 6 bases, with 7 bases between. In nucleotides, the CDR3 is TGTGCCAGCAGTTCGGGGGGTCAGCCCCAGCATTTT. Translating it yields CASSSGGQPQHF.

The V gene is TRBV19, the J gene TRBJ1-1; maybe TRBD1 (6 bases). With 4 bases removed from V and 0 bases from J, the gap between germline ends came to 9 bases. The germline V gene has CDR1 LNHDA and CDR2 SQIVND (reference sequence). This CDR3 comprises 14 residues. The CDR3 DNA reads TGTGCCAGTAGTAACAGGGAATTGAACACTGAAGCTTTCTTT. It is translated as CASSNRELNTEAFF.

The chain couples TRBV2 to TRBJ2-3, with 7 bases identical to TRBD2. This CDR3 contains 14 residues. Trimming took 7 bases from V and 2 from J; bases not matched to a gene: 6. Per germline, CDR1 SNHLY and CDR2 FYNNEI. The CDR3, as DNA: TGTGCCAGCATGGGGGAGGGTCTCACAGATACGCAGTATTTT. Translation: CASMGEGLTDTQYF.

This clone has a handful of counts. This chain uses TRBV25-1 with TRBJ2-7, with TRBD2 matching 8 bases. Germline V CDR1 and CDR2: MGHDK, SYGVNS. V trimming: 3 bases; J trimming: 3 bases; junction bases outside the gene matches: 10. The CDR3 spans 16 residues. In DNA form, the CDR3 reads TGTGCCAGCAGTGACGTTTCGGCGGGGGGCTTCTACGAGCAGTACTTC. It translates to CASSDVSAGGFYEQYF.

Only a few counts were recorded for this clone. V usage is TRBV19 and J usage is TRBJ1-2; maybe TRBD1 (6 bases). Germline V lookup: CDR1 LNHDA, CDR2 SQIVND (reference sequence). The CDR3 has 13 residues. Deletions cut 7 bases from V and 7 bases from J, with 16 bases between. The CDR3, as DNA: TGTGCCAGTAAGGGGGTAGTGAGGGCTGGCTACACCTTC. It is translated as CASKGVVRAGYTF. Looking up the rest from reference TRBV19 and TRBJ1-2 gives the full variable domain: DGGITQSPKYLFRKEGQNVTLSCEQNLNHDAMYWYRQDPGQGLRLIYYSQIVNDFQKGDIAEGYSVSREKKESFPLTVTSAQKNPTAFYLCASKGVVRAGYTFGSGTRLTVV.